Each of the 2 T cell receptor beta chains below was sequenced from the same sample in a study of T cells after yellow fever vaccination. TCRdb recomputed calls from the 5' RACE reads with MiXCR, one row per CDR3 protein. The sample shows a few hundred thousand distinct CDR3 sequences, roughly 6.3% of them seen only once. This specimen consisted of CD4+ T cells sorted from PBMCs, obtained on the day of the yellow fever booster vaccination. The receptor source for this set is a man aged 25 to 40 who received the YFV17D yellow fever vaccine.

This clonotype was found many times. The chain employs TRBV19 and TRBJ2-7, with TRBD2 as a possible D gene (5 bases). Germline CDR1 reads LNHDA; CDR2 reads SQIVND (reference sequence). The CDR3 covers 14 residues. V lost 6 bases and J 6 bases, leaving 18 bases between the germline ends. CDR3: CASRPRGEGAEQYF. The DNA of the CDR3 is TGTGCCAGTAGGCCGAGAGGAGAGGGAGCCGAGCAGTACTTC.

In its sample, this clonotype was seen many times. The CDR3: CASSKQAGANYEQYF. The DNA of the CDR3 is TGTGCCAGCAGCAAACAAGCGGGAGCTAACTACGAGCAGTACTTC. The rearrangement joins TRBV9 to TRBJ2-7; 8 positions match TRBD2. Germline V gives CDR1 SGDLS, CDR2 YYNGEE. The J segment lost 3 bases and the V segment lost 4 bases, leaving 9 bases of the junction unmatched. This CDR3 has 15 residues.